Shown below are 24 T cell receptor beta chains from a single sample sequenced in a study of T cell responses to AZD1222 COVID-19 vaccine. Sequenced by immunoSEQ multiplex PCR; TCRdb stores in-frame clones only, minus some. The table lists 170,000 or so clones, 85% to 95% of them singletons. The sequencing here drew on peripheral blood, taken on day 0 of AZD1222 vaccination. Receptor source: an adult in good health.

V gene TRBV7-2 combines with J gene TRBJ1-2; D is ambiguous. This CDR3 contains 13 residues. The germline CDR1 and CDR2 sequences are SGHTA and FQGNSA. The V end was cut by 3 bases, the J end by 1 base, with 6 bases between. The CDR3 region has the DNA TGTGCCAGCAGCTTCGGCGGTAACTATGGCTACACCTTC. Its translation is CASSFGGNYGYTF.

Concerning this clone itself: The same CDR3 arises from other DNA sequences in this sample as well. The chain has TRBV6-5 and TRBJ1-2; D is possibly TRBD1 (6 bases). Germline CDR1 MNHEY, CDR2 SVGAGI. Trimming pared 5 bases from V and 0 bases from J, leaving 7 bases between. This CDR3 has 13 residues. This CDR3 reads CASSRTANYGYTF. CDR3 in DNA: TGTGCCAGCAGTCGGACAGCTAACTATGGCTACACCTTC.

V and J are TRBV10-3 and TRBJ1-3; D ambiguous. With 7 bases removed from V and 5 bases from J, the gap between germline ends came to 18 bases. This CDR3 has 15 amino acids. Germline assignment: CDR1 ENHRY and CDR2 SYGVKD. CDR3 amino acids: CAITPEAPGRNTIYF. The CDR3 DNA sequence: TGTGCCATCACCCCAGAGGCACCCGGAAGAAACACCATATATTTT.

The chain employs TRBV5-1 and TRBJ1-1, with 9 bases matching TRBD1. Germline CDR1 reads SGHRS; CDR2 reads YFSETQ. The ends lost 4 bases at V and 4 bases at J; junction bases unmatched: 20. This CDR3 contains 19 residues. CDR3 nucleotides: TGCGCCAGCAGCACCGGGACAGGGTCACGGTTTGGAAGGGGCACTGAAGCTTTCTTT. Translated: CASSTGTGSRFGRGTEAFF.

This clone came up once. The chain joins TRBV6-1 to TRBJ2-2, with D unresolved. Trimming cost V 0 bases and J 9 bases, with 8 bases left between them. This CDR3 has 13 amino acids. Germline V gene sequence: CDR1 MNHNS, CDR2 SASEGT. CDR3 residues: CASSEAADWELFF. CDR3 DNA: TGTGCCAGCAGTGAAGCGGCAGATTGGGAGCTGTTTTTT.

This sequence joins TRBV9 and TRBJ2-1, with D perhaps matching TRBD2 (6 bases). V was cut by 2 bases and J by 4 bases, with 13 bases left in between. Germline V gene lookup returns CDR1 SGDLS and CDR2 YYNGEE. The CDR3 has 15 residues. The CDR3 bases are TGTGCCAGCAGCGTCCAAGCGGGTCCTTACAATGAGCAGTTCTTC. This encodes CASSVQAGPYNEQFF.

This rearrangement joins TRBV29-1 to TRBJ2-3, with D perhaps matching TRBD1 (6 bases). The V and J ends lost 6 bases and 4 bases respectively, with 11 bases between them. The germline V gene has CDR1 SQVTM and CDR2 ANQGSEA. The CDR3 consists of 12 residues. The CDR3 DNA is TGCAGCGTAGGACAGCAATCAGATACGCAGTATTTT. Translation: CSVGQQSDTQYF.

This chain links TRBV7-8 with TRBJ2-6; D is unclear. The CDR3 is 13 residues long. Trimming stripped 3 bases from V and 2 bases from J, with 2 bases between. Germline CDR1 is SGHVS and CDR2 is FQNEAQ. As DNA, the CDR3 is TGTGCCAGCAGCTTTCCTGGGGCCAACGTCCTGACTTTC. It is translated as CASSFPGANVLTF.

This chain joins TRBV5-4 and TRBJ2-1, with 10 bases fitting TRBD2. This CDR3 is built from 13 residues. V trimming: 7 bases; J trimming: 7 bases; junction bases outside the gene matches: 5. Germline V gene sequence: CDR1 SGHNT, CDR2 YYREEE (reference sequence). The CDR3, as DNA: TGTGCCAGCCGCGCTAGCGGGGGTAATGAGCAGTTCTTC. Encoded protein: CASRASGGNEQFF.

CDR3 nucleotide sequence: TGTGCCAGCAGTGGGAAAGGGTCGGGGGGCCGTACAGATACGCAGTATTTT. Amino acid sequence: CASSGKGSGGRTDTQYF. The V and J genes are TRBV6-1 and TRBJ2-3; TRBD2 might be the D (7 bases). Germline V gives CDR1 MNHNS, CDR2 SASEGT. This CDR3 has 17 residues. V lost 4 bases and J 3 bases, leaving 20 bases between the germline ends.

V and J are TRBV3-1 (or the pseudogene TRBV3-2) and TRBJ1-2, with D hard to call. Trimming stripped 8 bases from V and 3 bases from J, with 19 bases between. Germline V gene lookup returns CDR1 LGHDT and CDR2 YNNKEL (reference sequence). The CDR3 covers 15 residues. The DNA for the CDR3 is TGTGCCAGCGGGAAGGGTCCCACCCCGTACTATGGCTACACCTTC. Translating it yields CASGKGPTPYYGYTF.

This chain joins TRBV7-2 and TRBJ2-1; D call uncertain. Per germline, CDR1 SGHTA and CDR2 FQGNSA. The CDR3 spans 10 residues. Deletions cut 3 bases from V and 9 bases from J, with 3 bases between. The CDR3 DNA follows: TGTGCCAGCAGCTTCGGTGAGCAGTTCTTC. Translating gives CASSFGEQFF. Full variable domain (remainder filled in from reference TRBV7-2 and TRBJ2-1): GAGVSQSPSNKVTEKGKDVELRCDPISGHTALYWYRQSLGQGLEFLIYFQGNSAPDKSGLPSDRFSAERTGGSVSTLTIQRTQQEDSAVYLCASSFGEQFFGPGTRLTVL.

This chain uses TRBV18 with TRBJ1-6, with 9 bases aligning to TRBD1. The CDR3 contains 14 residues. The germline CDR1 and CDR2 sequences are KGHSH and LQKENI. V shed 3 bases and J 7 bases; nucleotides not matched to a gene: 1. Here the CDR3 reads CASSPGQGNSPLHF. In DNA form, the CDR3 reads TGTGCCAGCTCACCCGGACAGGGGAATTCACCCCTCCACTTT.

The chain joins TRBV6-5 to TRBJ1-5; D not certain. Germline loops: CDR1 MNHEY, CDR2 SVGAGI. Trimming took 7 bases from V and 0 from J, leaving 13 bases between them. The CDR3 consists of 15 residues. For the CDR3, the DNA is TGTGCCAGCAAAATAGACGGGTATAGCAATCAGCCCCAGCATTTT. It encodes CASKIDGYSNQPQHF.

The rearrangement joins TRBV6-5 to TRBJ2-4; a weak D match, TRBD1 (6 bases). V lost 6 bases and J lost 7, with 13 bases in between. The CDR3 length is 13 residues. Germline loops: CDR1 MNHEY, CDR2 SVGAGI. The CDR3: CASRTGQSNIQYF. The CDR3 bases are TGTGCCAGCAGGACGGGACAAAGTAACATTCAGTACTTC.

This chain links TRBV12-3 or TRBV12-4 with TRBJ2-7; the D is unclear. The CDR3 has 13 residues. V shed 0 bases and J shed 8 bases, with 11 bases lying between them. The CDR3 region is CASSLALLGKQYF. CDR3 DNA: TGTGCCAGCAGTTTAGCGCTCTTGGGGAAGCAGTACTTC.

The genes are TRBV10-3 and TRBJ2-5, with 7 positions matching TRBD2. The germline CDR1 and CDR2 sequences are ENHRY and SYGVKD. This CDR3 contains 15 residues. With 3 bases clipped from V and 2 bases from J, the junction kept 6 bases outside the gene matches. The CDR3 sequence: CAISDPGGKQETQYF. In DNA, the CDR3 is TGTGCCATCAGTGACCCGGGGGGAAAACAAGAGACCCAGTACTTC.

In its sample, this clone ranks as medium-sized (0.01 to 0.1%). This chain joins TRBV7-7 and TRBJ2-2; the D gene is possibly TRBD2 (6 bases). Germline CDR1 reads SSHAT; CDR2 reads FNYEAQ (reference sequence). Trimming took off 3 bases at V and 1 base at J, with 12 bases between the two ends. This CDR3 has 16 residues. CDR3 residues: CASSLDSGVNTGELFF. Here the CDR3 DNA reads TGTGCCAGCAGCTTGGATAGCGGAGTGAACACCGGGGAGCTGTTTTTT.

This sequence joins TRBV6-5 and TRBJ2-5; the match to TRBD1 covers 8 bases. The ends lost 6 bases at V and 7 bases at J; junction bases unmatched: 13. Germline-derived CDR1 and CDR2 are MNHEY and SVGAGI. There are 15 residues in the CDR3. CDR3 protein: CASSRKTGTGRTQYF. The CDR3 nucleotides are TGTGCCAGCAGCAGAAAGACCGGGACAGGTCGGACCCAGTACTTC.

This sequence joins TRBV14 and TRBJ1-1, with TRBD1 matching 10 bases. Looked up from germline, CDR1 is SGHDN and CDR2 is FVKESK. This CDR3 is 14 amino acids long. J was trimmed by 5 bases and V by 3 bases; bases with no gene match: 3. For the CDR3, the DNA is TGTGCCAGCAGCCAGACAGGGGGCTCGACTGAAGCTTTCTTT. Its translation is CASSQTGGSTEAFF. The full variable domain, in which reference TRBV14 and TRBJ1-1 provide the parts outside the CDR3, is EAGVTQFPSHSVIEKGQTVTLRCDPISGHDNLYWYRRVMGKEIKFLLHFVKESKQDESGMPNNRFLAERTGGTYSTLKVQPAELEDSGVYFCASSQTGGSTEAFFGQGTRLTVV.

The chain carries TRBV14 and TRBJ1-2; TRBD1 aligns across 10 bases. The CDR3 has 15 amino acids. The germline V gene has CDR1 SGHDN and CDR2 FVKESK. V shed 6 bases and J 2 bases; nucleotides not matched to a gene: 6. The CDR3 DNA reads as TGTGCCAGCAGGGGGACAGGGGCGCAAAACTATGGCTACACCTTC. Translation gives CASRGTGAQNYGYTF. Looking up the rest from reference TRBV14 and TRBJ1-2 gives the full variable domain: EAGVTQFPSHSVIEKGQTVTLRCDPISGHDNLYWYRRVMGKEIKFLLHFVKESKQDESGMPNNRFLAERTGGTYSTLKVQPAELEDSGVYFCASRGTGAQNYGYTFGSGTRLTVV.

V is TRBV28 and J is TRBJ1-2; 10 bases are a match to TRBD1. Germline V gene lookup returns CDR1 MDHEN and CDR2 SYDVKM. The CDR3 covers 15 residues. V shed 3 bases, J shed 3 bases, and the junction held 4 bases outside the gene matches. This CDR3 reads CASSFLTGGYYGYTF. The CDR3 nucleotides read TGTGCCAGCAGTTTCCTGACAGGGGGCTACTATGGCTACACCTTC.

The chain carries TRBV6-2 or TRBV6-3 and TRBJ1-2, with TRBD1 matching over 8 bases. CDR3 length: 14 residues. The germline gives CDR1 MNHEY, CDR2 SVGEGT. The ends lost 4 bases at V and 6 bases at J; junction bases unmatched: 7. CDR3 DNA: TGTGCCAGCAGTTCCATAGGACAGGGTAATGGCTACACCTTC. Protein sequence: CASSSIGQGNGYTF.

The rearrangement joins TRBV19 to TRBJ1-2, with D unclear. The V end lost 7 bases, the J end lost 2 bases, and 17 bases lay between the germline ends. CDR1 is LNHDA and CDR2 is SQIVND in the germline V gene (reference sequence). The CDR3 runs 15 residues. CDR3 protein: CASTDGLLLNYGYTF. The CDR3 bases are TGTGCCAGTACGGACGGATTACTATTAAACTATGGCTACACCTTC.